This passage covers 2 T cell receptor beta chains from one sample sequenced in a study of blood T cell repertoires in COVID-19 (dated by TCRdb to 2018 to 2021). Library creation used the immunoSEQ multiplex PCR assay. TCRdb obtained this table from immuneACCESS and retained in-frame rearrangements with V and J assigned. These tables miss some clones; where compared with another copy, unresolved V genes account for less than half of the shortfall, and the remainder is unexplained. The sample table lists around 250,000 clones, 88% of them with a count of one. 0.7% of the sample belongs to the ten largest clones. Sequencing was done on a sample of peripheral blood. The receptors come from a human donor in a cohort sampled during active COVID-19.

The sample holds one count of this clone. The V and J genes are TRBV7-8 and TRBJ2-7, with TRBD1 identical over 8 bases. J lost 7 bases, V lost 1 base, and 6 bases had no gene match. In germline, CDR1 is SGHVS, CDR2 FQNEAQ. The CDR3 extends over 14 amino acids. The CDR3 spells CASSLGQGASEQYF. The CDR3 DNA is TGTGCCAGCAGCTTAGGCCAGGGGGCGAGTGAGCAGTACTTC.

V is TRBV5-4 and J is TRBJ2-5; perhaps TRBD2 as D (6 bases). The CDR3 is 15 amino acids. The germline CDR1 and CDR2 sequences are SGHNT and YYREEE (reference sequence). The germline V and J ends were trimmed by 2 bases and 5 bases, with 16 bases remaining between them. The DNA of the CDR3 is TGTGCCAGCAGCTTTGGGTCGCGGGATCGGGAGACCCAGTACTTC. It is translated as CASSFGSRDRETQYF.